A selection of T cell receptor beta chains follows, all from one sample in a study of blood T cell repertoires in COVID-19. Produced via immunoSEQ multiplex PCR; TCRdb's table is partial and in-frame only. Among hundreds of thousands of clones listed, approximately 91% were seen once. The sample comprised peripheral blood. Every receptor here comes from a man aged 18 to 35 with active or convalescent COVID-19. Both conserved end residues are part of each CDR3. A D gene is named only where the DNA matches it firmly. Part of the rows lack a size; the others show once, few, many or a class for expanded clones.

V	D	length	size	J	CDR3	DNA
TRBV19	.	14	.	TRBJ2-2	CASRRVLNTGELFF	TGTGCCAGTAGGAGGGTCCTTAACACCGGGGAGCTGTTTTTT
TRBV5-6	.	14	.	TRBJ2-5	CASSSRDFQETQYF	TGTGCCAGCAGCTCGCGGGACTTCCAAGAGACCCAGTACTTC
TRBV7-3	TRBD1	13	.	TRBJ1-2	CASSLYRGSDYTF	TGTGCCAGCAGCCTCTACAGGGGGAGTGACTACACCTTC
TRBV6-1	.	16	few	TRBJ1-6	CASSEAIGGNNSPLHF	TGTGCCAGCAGTGAAGCGATTGGGGGGAATAATTCACCCCTCCACTTT
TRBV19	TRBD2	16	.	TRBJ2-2	CASSMGLAGGTGELFF	TGTGCCAGTAGTATGGGACTAGCGGGGGGTACCGGGGAGCTGTTTTTT
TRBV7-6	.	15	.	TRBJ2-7	CASSPPRGTIYEQYF	TGTGCCAGCAGCCCTCCGCGGGGTACTATCTACGAGCAGTACTTC
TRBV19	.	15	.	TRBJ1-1	CASNWVTGANTEAFF	TGTGCCAGTAATTGGGTTACCGGAGCGAACACTGAAGCTTTCTTT
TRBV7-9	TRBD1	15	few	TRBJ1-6	CASSLTGDRVSPLHF	TGTGCCAGCAGCTTAACCGGGGACAGGGTTTCACCCCTCCACTTT
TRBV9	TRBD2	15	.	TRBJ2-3	CASSAGGTSTDTQYF	TGTGCCAGCAGCGCCGGGGGGACTAGCACAGATACGCAGTATTTT
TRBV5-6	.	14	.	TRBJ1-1	CASSLSQGWTEAFF	TGTGCCAGCAGCTTAAGCCAGGGCTGGACTGAAGCTTTCTTT
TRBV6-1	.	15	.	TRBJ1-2	CASSEGQEPNYGYTF	TGTGCCAGCAGTGAAGGACAGGAACCTAACTATGGCTACACCTTC
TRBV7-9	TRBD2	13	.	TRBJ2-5	CASSLALSGELHF	TGTGCCAGCAGCTTAGCGCTTAGCGGGGAGTTGCACTTC
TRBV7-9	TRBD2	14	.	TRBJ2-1	CASSTRGGYNEQFF	TGTGCCAGCAGCACCCGGGGGGGGTACAATGAGCAGTTCTTC
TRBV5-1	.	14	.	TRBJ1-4	CASRPGRNNEKLFF	TGCGCCAGCAGACCCGGGAGAAATAATGAAAAACTGTTTTTT
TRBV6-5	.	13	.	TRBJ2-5	CASTGLDKETQYF	TGTGCCAGCACCGGACTCGATAAAGAGACCCAGTACTTC
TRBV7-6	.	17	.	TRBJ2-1	CASSLDRGGARYNEQFF	TGTGCCAGCAGCTTAGATCGTGGGGGGGCAAGGTACAATGAGCAGTTCTTC